This T cell receptor (beta chain) was sequenced for a study of cytomegalovirus exposure and HLA in healthy donors. Trimming pared 0 bases from V and 2 bases from J, leaving 8 bases between. The CDR3 contains 14 residues. Germline-derived CDR1 and CDR2 are ENHRY and SYGVKD. Using immunoSEQ multiplex PCR, the repertoire was profiled, and TCRdb retains in-frame clones only, with some absent. The table shows about 120,000 clones, with around nine tenths occurring only once. This sequence joins TRBV10-3 and TRBJ2-7; D ambiguous. Sequenced sample: PBMCs. This clonotype originated in a man aged 18 to 35 in good health and CMV-seropositive. The CDR3 loop is CAISESFQTYEQYF. The CDR3, as DNA: TGTGCCATCAGTGAGTCGTTCCAAACCTACGAGCAGTACTTC.